The present T cell receptor (beta chain) was sequenced within a study of blood T cell repertoires in COVID-19. For the study at large: Sites in the United States, Italy and Spain provided acute and convalescent COVID-19 samples.

This table comes from immunoSEQ multiplex PCR, and its TCRdb copy is limited to in-frame clones, with some not included. Altogether approximately 70,000 clones are present, around 83% being singletons, with the ten largest covering 9% to 10%. The CDR3 spans 14 residues. V was clipped by 3 bases and J by 3 bases, with 12 bases between them. Germline V CDR1 and CDR2: LNHDA, SQIVND (reference sequence). Sequenced sample: peripheral blood. This TCR was recovered from a woman of 80 years or more with acute or convalescent COVID-19. V and J are TRBV19 and TRBJ2-7; TRBD1 is a possible D gene (5 bases). This CDR3 reads CASSIKAGNYEQYF. CDR3 nucleotides: TGTGCCAGTAGTATCAAAGCAGGGAACTACGAGCAGTACTTC.